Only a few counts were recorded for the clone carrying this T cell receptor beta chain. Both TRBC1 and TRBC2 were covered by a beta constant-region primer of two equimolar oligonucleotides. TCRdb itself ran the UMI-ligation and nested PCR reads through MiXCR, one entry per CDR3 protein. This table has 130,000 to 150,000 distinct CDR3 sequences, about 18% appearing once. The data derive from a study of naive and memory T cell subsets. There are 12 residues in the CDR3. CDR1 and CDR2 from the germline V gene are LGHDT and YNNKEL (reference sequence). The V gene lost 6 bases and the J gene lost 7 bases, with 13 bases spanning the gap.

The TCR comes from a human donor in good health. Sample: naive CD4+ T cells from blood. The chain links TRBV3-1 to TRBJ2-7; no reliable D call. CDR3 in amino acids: CASSRPGQEQYF. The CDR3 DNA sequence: TGTGCCAGCAGTCGCCCCGGGCAAGAGCAGTACTTC.